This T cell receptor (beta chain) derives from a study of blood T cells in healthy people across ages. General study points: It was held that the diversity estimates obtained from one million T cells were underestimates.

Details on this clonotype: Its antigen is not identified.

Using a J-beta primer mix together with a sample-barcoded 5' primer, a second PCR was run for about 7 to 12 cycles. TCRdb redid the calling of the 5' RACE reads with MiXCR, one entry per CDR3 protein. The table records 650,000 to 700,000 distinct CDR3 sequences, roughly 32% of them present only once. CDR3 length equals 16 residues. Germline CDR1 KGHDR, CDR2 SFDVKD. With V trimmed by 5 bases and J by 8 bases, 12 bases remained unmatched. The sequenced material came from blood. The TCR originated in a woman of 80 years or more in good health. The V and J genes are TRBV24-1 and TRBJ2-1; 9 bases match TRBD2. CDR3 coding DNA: TGTGCCACCAGTGCCGCCGGGACTAGCAAGAAAGATGAGCAGTTCTTC. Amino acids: CATSAAGTSKKDEQFF.